This T cell receptor (beta chain) is drawn from a study of T cell changes during pregnancy in multiple sclerosis. The protocol was immunoSEQ multiplex PCR, while the TCRdb copy is restricted to in-frame clones and leaves out a portion. The data show around 57,000 clones, about 92% seen once. Trimming left V 3 bases short and J 7 bases short, with 10 bases between. There are 14 residues in the CDR3. Germline V gene sequence: CDR1 ENHRY, CDR2 SYGVKD. The sample was CD4+ T cells from peripheral blood mononuclear cells, taken in the third trimester of pregnancy. The rearrangement links TRBV10-3 to TRBJ1-6, with D tentatively TRBD1 (6 bases). This clonotype was obtained from a female donor with multiple sclerosis, enrolled in a pregnancy study. The CDR3 DNA sequence: TGTGCCATCAGTGACGGACAGAGAAATTCACCCCTCCACTTT. The encoded protein is CAISDGQRNSPLHF.